The 18 T cell receptor beta chains reported below all come from one sample, sequenced in a study of regulatory T cells in long-lasting Graves disease. Time point reported: newly diagnosed GD, antithyroid drugs for less than 3 months. PBMCs were the source of the RNA used for TCR sequencing. Investigators prepared the TCR beta libraries by applying iRepertoire HTBI primers and Arm-PCR of CDR3 regions. TCRdb independently ran MiXCR on the multiplex PCR reads; one entry per CDR3 protein. The sample has 450,000 to 500,000 distinct CDR3 sequences, around 15% seen once. This sample was also put to use in a study of T cells in Graves' hyperthyroidism and ophthalmopathy.

Sequenced material: peripheral blood mononuclear cells (PBMCs), taken at new diagnosis, from a patient treated with antithyroid drugs. The source is a man in his forties with Graves disease.

This clonotype has just a few counts. This sequence joins TRBV5-1 and TRBJ2-2, with D possibly being TRBD2 (6 bases). V dropped 1 base and J dropped 0 bases, with 10 bases sitting between them. Germline CDR1 reads SGHRS; CDR2 reads YFSETQ. The CDR3 is 16 residues long. The CDR3 region is CASSLRLGTNTGELFF. The CDR3 region has the DNA TGCGCCAGCAGCTTGCGACTAGGCACGAACACCGGGGAGCTGTTTTTT.

The CDR3 coding sequence is TGTGCCACCACTGACACCGGGGAGCTGTTTTTT. This sequence encodes CATTDTGELFF. The chain has TRBV24-1 and TRBJ2-2; D unresolved. V was cut by 8 bases and J by 3 bases, with 3 bases left in between. Per the germline V gene, CDR1 is KGHDR and CDR2 is SFDVKD. The CDR3 contains 11 residues.

About this clonotype itself: A read error may explain this, as a much larger clone is one base away. The CDR3 nucleotides are TGCAGTGACAGGACTAGCGGGGGCCCCTACGAGCAGTACTTC. This sequence encodes CSDRTSGGPYEQYF. The J gene is TRBJ2-7, the V gene TRBV20-1; 13 nucleotides agree with TRBD2. V dropped 7 bases and J dropped 2; count of bases not matched to a gene: 5. The CDR3 spans 14 residues. Germline V gives CDR1 DFQATT, CDR2 SNEGSKA (reference sequence).

The table lists this clonotype with many counts. In DNA form, the CDR3 reads TGTGCCAGTCTTGGTGCTAGCGACAGCACAGATACGCAGTATTTT. This translates into CASLGASDSTDTQYF. V gene TRBV28 combines with J gene TRBJ2-3, with D tentatively TRBD2 (6 bases). The CDR3 consists of 15 residues. Per germline, CDR1 MDHEN and CDR2 SYDVKM. V was shortened by 9 bases and J by 0 bases, with 16 bases between the two germline ends.

Concerning this clonotype: Being one base from a much bigger clone, this may be a read error. This chain connects TRBV18 to TRBJ2-3, with 7 bases aligning to TRBD1. CDR1 is KGHSH and CDR2 is LQKENI in the germline V gene. The CDR3 contains 14 residues. This chain's CDR3 is CASSSGQYTDTPYF. CDR3 DNA: TGTGCCAGCTCGTCGGGACAGTACACAGATACGCCGTATTTT.

This clonotype was observed at least ten times. The chain carries TRBV30 and TRBJ1-5, with 7 bases identical to TRBD1. This CDR3 is 16 amino acids long. V lost 2 bases to trimming and J lost 1 base; unmatched junction nucleotides: 8. Per germline, CDR1 GTSNPN and CDR2 SVGIG (reference sequence). The CDR3 region has the DNA TGTGCCTGGAGTCGTACAGGGGATTGGAGCAATCAGCCCCAGCATTTT. Translating it yields CAWSRTGDWSNQPQHF.

This chain links TRBV7-2 with TRBJ2-2; D might be TRBD1 (6 bases). The germline CDR1 and CDR2 sequences are SGHTA and FQGNSA. V gave up 2 bases and J gave up 6 bases, with 19 bases separating them. The CDR3 has 17 residues. The DNA of the CDR3 is TGTGCCAGCAGCTTACGACAGGCTTCATATTACCCCGGGGAGCTGTTTTTT. It yields the protein CASSLRQASYYPGELFF. Combining the CDR3 with reference TRBV7-2 and TRBJ2-2 gives the whole variable domain GAGVSQSPSNKVTEKGKDVELRCDPISGHTALYWYRQSLGQGLEFLIYFQGNSAPDKSGLPSDRFSAERTGGSVSTLTIQRTQQEDSAVYLCASSLRQASYYPGELFFGEGSRLTVL.

There are many counts of this clonotype. V and J are TRBV20-1 and TRBJ2-2; 9 positions agree with TRBD2. This CDR3 spans 14 amino acids. Looked up from germline, CDR1 is DFQATT and CDR2 is SNEGSKA (reference sequence). Germline trimming cut 6 bases from V and 5 bases from J; bases unmatched to any gene: 7. This CDR3 is CSAKAGGRTGELFF. The DNA for the CDR3 is TGCAGTGCCAAAGCGGGAGGACGGACCGGGGAGCTGTTTTTT.

The table lists this clonotype with a few counts. J is TRBJ2-1 and V is TRBV12-5; the D gene is possibly TRBD2 (6 bases). This CDR3 is built from 16 residues. Trimming removed 0 bases from V and 6 bases from J, with 15 bases in between. Germline CDR1 and CDR2: LGHNT and FRNRAP. The CDR3: CASGLVRGTSGNEQFF. DNA of the CDR3: TGTGCTAGTGGTTTGGTACGAGGGACTTCGGGCAATGAGCAGTTCTTC.

The sample holds a few counts of this clonotype. A clone one base away is much larger, so this may be a read error. The J gene is TRBJ2-3, the V gene TRBV11-2, with 7 bases fitting TRBD1. The end of the DNA is better explained by TRBJ2-7, so the J call may be wrong. From germline, CDR1 is SGHAT and CDR2 FQNNGV. The CDR3 runs 15 residues. The CDR3 loop is CASSLTGYGDNEQYF. CDR3 DNA sequence: TGTGCCAGCAGCCTGACAGGGTACGGCGACAATGAGCAGTACTTC.

This clonotype was seen many times. V usage is TRBV5-1 and J usage is TRBJ2-7; D gene unclear. Germline CDR1 is SGHRS and CDR2 is YFSETQ. V gave up 0 bases and J gave up 3 bases, with 7 bases separating them. The CDR3 spans 13 residues. CDR3 amino acids: CASSLGAVYEQYF. In nucleotides, the CDR3 is TGCGCCAGCAGCTTGGGGGCAGTCTACGAGCAGTACTTC.

This clonotype was recorded at least ten times. The chain combines TRBV7-2 with TRBJ2-7; D is undetermined. The CDR3 loop spans 12 amino acids. CDR1 is SGHTA and CDR2 is FQGNSA in the germline V gene. The V and J ends lost 2 bases and 2 bases respectively, with 4 bases between them. Here the CDR3 reads CASSLIPYEQYF. CDR3 bases: TGTGCCAGCAGCTTAATCCCCTACGAGCAGTACTTC. Based on the CDR3 plus reference TRBV7-2 and TRBJ2-7, the full variable domain is GAGVSQSPSNKVTEKGKDVELRCDPISGHTALYWYRQSLGQGLEFLIYFQGNSAPDKSGLPSDRFSAERTGGSVSTLTIQRTQQEDSAVYLCASSLIPYEQYFGPGTRLTVT.

A remark on this clonotype: This may come from a read error, since a much larger clone is one base off. The rearrangement links TRBV28 to TRBJ2-1; D is uncertain. CDR1 MDHEN and CDR2 SYDVKM come from the germline V gene. The CDR3 runs to 13 residues. This chain's CDR3 is CAGSQVLGNEQFF. CDR3 bases: TGTGCCGGCAGTCAAGTTCTCGGGAATGAGCAGTTCTTC.

This clonotype was found a few times. This chain joins TRBV28 and TRBJ1-5, with a possible D match to TRBD1 (6 bases). In germline, CDR1 is MDHEN, CDR2 SYDVKM. V was shortened by 2 bases and J by 3 bases, with 11 bases between the two germline ends. The CDR3 totals 15 residues. The CDR3 nucleotides are TGTGCCAGCAGTTTACCAGGGGCACCCAATCAGCCCCAGCATTTT. Translation: CASSLPGAPNQPQHF.

As to this clonotype: A far larger clone is one base from this, pointing to a likely read error. The chain couples TRBV28 to TRBJ2-3, with 11 bases lining up with TRBD2. The DNA end favors TRBJ2-7, so the J call may be wrong. The CDR3 contains 17 residues. Germline V gives CDR1 MDHEN, CDR2 SYDVKM. DNA for the CDR3: TGTGCCAGCAGGATGCTAGCGGGAGGAGTACTAACCTACAAGCAGTACTTC. This translates into CASRMLAGGVLTYKQYF.

This clonotype was found many times. The chain combines TRBV20-1 with TRBJ2-1; D is uncertain. The CDR3 spans 14 residues. Trimming stripped 3 bases from V and 4 bases from J, with 13 bases between. The germline V gene encodes CDR1 DFQATT and CDR2 SNEGSKA (reference sequence). The CDR3 is CSASGGVRYNEQFF. The DNA for the CDR3 is TGCAGTGCTAGTGGTGGAGTCCGGTACAATGAGCAGTTCTTC.

This clonotype has only a few counts. The rearrangement uses TRBV19 and TRBJ2-2; the match to TRBD1 covers 8 bases. This CDR3 spans 16 amino acids. With 5 bases clipped from V and 7 bases from J, the junction kept 12 bases outside the gene matches. Germline V gene data show CDR1 as LNHDA and CDR2 as SQIVND (reference sequence). CDR3 coding DNA: TGTGCCAGTAGTCCTCGGACAGGGCCCCGGGACGGGGAGCTGTTTTTT. Residues: CASSPRTGPRDGELFF.

This clonotype was seen repeatedly, ten times or more. The V call is TRBV28, the J call TRBJ2-1, with D perhaps matching TRBD1 or TRBD2 (5 bases each). There are 18 residues in the CDR3. V dropped 3 bases and J dropped 2 bases, with 20 bases sitting between them. Germline values: CDR1 MDHEN, CDR2 SYDVKM. For the CDR3, the DNA is TGTGCCAGCAGTTTGCCCGGGACCCTACTCTTTCCCTACAATGAGCAGTTCTTC. This codes for CASSLPGTLLFPYNEQFF.